This passage covers 26 T cell receptor beta chains from one sample sequenced in a study of blood T cell repertoires in COVID-19. Profiling relied on immunoSEQ multiplex PCR, and the TCRdb table lists in-frame clones only, not all of them. The table has 450,000 to 500,000 clones, 80% to 90% seen once. What was sequenced was peripheral blood. The receptors were gathered from a human donor in a cohort sampled during active COVID-19.

This clone was picked up one time. V is TRBV18 and J is TRBJ2-1; 7 bases line up with TRBD2. Looked up from germline, CDR1 is KGHSH and CDR2 is LQKENI. This CDR3 spans 18 amino acids. J was trimmed by 0 bases and V by 0 bases; bases with no gene match: 8. The CDR3 is CASSPPFFGGNSYNEQFF. In nucleotides, the CDR3 is TGTGCCAGCTCACCACCTTTTTTCGGGGGGAACTCCTACAATGAGCAGTTCTTC.

The chain has TRBV5-1 and TRBJ1-2; possible D gene TRBD1, 5 bases. The CDR3 runs to 13 residues. Deletions cut 4 bases from V and 2 bases from J, with 9 bases between. Germline CDR1 reads SGHRS; CDR2 reads YFSETQ. CDR3 sequence reads: CASSPGQNYGYTF. CDR3 coding DNA: TGCGCCAGCAGCCCAGGACAAAACTATGGCTACACCTTC. Complete variable domain (other parts from reference TRBV5-1 and TRBJ1-2): KAGVTQTPRYLIKTRGQQVTLSCSPISGHRSVSWYQQTPGQGLQFLFEYFSETQRNKGNFPGRFSGRQFSNSRSEMNVSTLELGDSALYLCASSPGQNYGYTFGSGTRLTVV.

The chain uses TRBV4-2 and TRBJ2-1; tentatively, D is TRBD1 (6 bases). Looked up from germline, CDR1 is LGHNA and CDR2 is YNFKEQ. The CDR3 loop spans 15 amino acids. Between the trimmed V and J ends, which lost 2 bases and 5 bases, there was a span of 13 bases. The CDR3 region has the DNA TGTGCCAGCAGCCAATCCAGGGGAGAGGACAATGAGCAGTTCTTC. This encodes CASSQSRGEDNEQFF.

This clone was picked up one time. The chain uses TRBV7-3 and TRBJ2-5, with TRBD1 as a possible D gene (5 bases). CDR1 and CDR2 (germline): SGHTA, FQGTGA. The CDR3 covers 13 residues. Trimming stripped 2 bases from V and 7 bases from J, with 11 bases between. The CDR3 protein is CASSLAGSRTQYF. CDR3 nucleotides: TGTGCCAGCAGCTTAGCAGGGTCAAGGACCCAGTACTTC.

The gene calls are TRBV24-1 and TRBJ2-3; a weak D match, TRBD2 (6 bases). The CDR3 length is 13 residues. CDR1 is KGHDR, CDR2 SFDVKD, per germline. The V and J ends lost 5 bases and 13 bases respectively, with 18 bases between them. The CDR3 nucleotides are TGTGCCACCAGTGGTGCGCGCGGGACGCCCGAGTATTTT. Translation gives CATSGARGTPEYF.

The chain has TRBV6-2 or TRBV6-3 and TRBJ1-5; no clear D gene. From germline, CDR1 is MNHEY and CDR2 SVGEGT. The CDR3 extends over 14 amino acids. The ends were cut back, 0 bases at V and 9 bases at J, with 12 bases in the middle. CDR3: CASSYSTGEGPQHF. CDR3 sequence (DNA): TGTGCCAGCAGTTACTCAACCGGGGAAGGGCCCCAGCATTTT.

The chain couples TRBV20-1 to TRBJ1-1; D gene uncertain. The V gene lost 3 bases and the J gene lost 3 bases, with 11 bases spanning the gap. This CDR3 contains 13 residues. CDR1 and CDR2 from the germline V gene are DFQATT and SNEGSKA (reference sequence). CDR3 sequence: CSASRGRDTEAFF. Written as DNA, the CDR3 is TGCAGTGCTAGTCGCGGGAGAGACACTGAAGCTTTCTTT.

This sequence joins TRBV7-2 and TRBJ2-5, with D tentatively TRBD1 (7 bases). This CDR3 comprises 16 residues. Trimming pared 1 base from V and 4 bases from J, leaving 16 bases between. The germline V gene has CDR1 SGHTA and CDR2 FQGNSA. CDR3 nucleotide sequence: TGTGCCAGCAGCTTAGTGGCGGGGACAGTCCCAGAGACCCAGTACTTC. It codes for CASSLVAGTVPETQYF.

The J gene is TRBJ2-1, the V gene TRBV30, with TRBD2 as a possible D gene (7 bases). Germline assignment: CDR1 GTSNPN and CDR2 SVGIG (reference sequence). CDR3 length equals 19 residues. Trimming took 4 bases from V and 5 from J, leaving 30 bases between them. The CDR3 sequence: CAWMGDGGWAGVRNNEQFF. DNA of the CDR3: TGTGCCTGGATGGGGGATGGGGGCTGGGCGGGAGTAAGGAACAATGAGCAGTTCTTC. The full variable domain, rest sourced from reference TRBV30 and TRBJ2-1, is SQTIHQWPATLVQPVGSPLSLECTVEGTSNPNLYWYRQAAGRGLQLLFYSVGIGQISSEVPQNLSASRPQDRQFILSSKKLLLSDSGFYLCAWMGDGGWAGVRNNEQFFGPGTRLTVL.

The rearrangement links TRBV11-1 to TRBJ2-3; 11 nucleotides match TRBD2. The V segment lost 5 bases and the J segment 0 bases; nucleotides outside the gene matches: 4. The CDR3 contains 16 residues. Per germline, CDR1 SGHAT and CDR2 FQDESV (reference sequence). CDR3 coding DNA: TGTGCCAGCAGCCCGGGACTAGCGGCAAGCACAGATACGCAGTATTTT. It specifies CASSPGLAASTDTQYF.

This clone was detected only once. The chain couples TRBV7-2 to TRBJ2-7; maybe TRBD2 (5 bases). With 1 base removed from V and 5 bases from J, the gap between germline ends came to 9 bases. Germline-derived CDR1 and CDR2 are SGHTA and FQGNSA. There are 13 residues in the CDR3. The CDR3 DNA is TGTGCCAGCAGCTTAGGGCGGGCGAACGAGCAGTACTTC. Encoded protein: CASSLGRANEQYF.

This chain links TRBV2 with TRBJ1-4; TRBD1 is a possible D gene (5 bases). The germline V gene has CDR1 SNHLY and CDR2 FYNNEI. The CDR3 sequence is 15 residues long. The CDR3 nucleotides are TGTGCGTCCCAGAGGGGAGGGCCGGCTAATGAAAAACTGTTTTTT. The encoded protein is CASQRGGPANEKLFF.

The chain links TRBV20-1 to TRBJ2-1, with D maybe TRBD1 (6 bases). Germline V gives CDR1 DFQATT, CDR2 SNEGSKA (reference sequence). Trimming cost V 3 bases and J 7 bases, with 16 bases left between them. The CDR3 is 14 residues long. Here the CDR3 DNA reads TGCAGTGCTAGTGCAGGGGATCTTGGGAATGAGCAGTTCTTC. Amino acid sequence: CSASAGDLGNEQFF.

The CDR3 nucleotides are TGTGCCATCAGTGAGTCAGGGGGTTATAATGAAAAACTGTTTTTT. Translating gives CAISESGGYNEKLFF. The chain couples TRBV10-3 to TRBJ1-4, with D perhaps TRBD1 (6 bases). The V gene's germline CDR1 is ENHRY and CDR2 SYGVKD. Trimming took 0 bases from V and 4 from J, leaving 9 bases between them. This CDR3 has 15 amino acids.

The V call is TRBV21-1, the J call TRBJ2-1; TRBD2, the table's D call, lacks a check against the DNA. TRBV21-1 is noted as a pseudogene. This CDR3 is 9 amino acids long. This CDR3 is CAGGSGTFF. The CDR3 DNA sequence: TGTGCGGGGGGGAGCGGGACATTCTTC.

The V and J genes are TRBV9 and TRBJ2-1; tentatively, D is TRBD1 (6 bases). Trimming removed 3 bases from V and 0 bases from J, with 13 bases in between. CDR1 and CDR2 (germline): SGDLS, YYNGEE. There are 16 residues in the CDR3. The DNA for the CDR3 is TGTGCCAGCAGCGCAGGACAGCCTAGCTCCTACAATGAGCAGTTCTTC. This translates into CASSAGQPSSYNEQFF.

This clone was seen only a few times. This rearrangement joins TRBV27 to TRBJ1-5, with a weak D call TRBD1 (5 bases). V lost 6 bases and J 4 bases, leaving 13 bases between the germline ends. The CDR3 is 14 residues long. Germline CDR1 reads MNHEY; CDR2 reads SMNVEV (reference sequence). CDR3: CASRLQGGNQPQHF. The CDR3 DNA reads TGTGCCAGCAGACTCCAGGGAGGGAATCAGCCCCAGCATTTT.

This chain connects TRBV30 to TRBJ1-1; 8 bases match TRBD1. Germline trimming cut 4 bases from V and 5 bases from J; bases unmatched to any gene: 15. The CDR3 totals 16 residues. Germline lookup yields CDR1 GTSNPN and CDR2 SVGIG (reference sequence). CDR3 DNA sequence: TGTGCCTGGATAGGAGGCCAGGGGGCGAGTCTGACTGAAGCTTTCTTT. It is translated as CAWIGGQGASLTEAFF.

J is TRBJ2-7 and V is TRBV18; 7 positions match TRBD2. V shed 2 bases, J shed 5 bases, and the junction held 6 bases outside the gene matches. Germline CDR1 KGHSH, CDR2 LQKENI. The CDR3 spans 14 residues. CDR3 in DNA: TGTGCCAGCTCACCAGTCCGGGGGGTGAACGAGCAGTACTTC. The encoded protein is CASSPVRGVNEQYF. The full variable domain, with the rest looked up from reference TRBV18 and TRBJ2-7, is NAGVMQNPRHLVRRRGQEARLRCSPMKGHSHVYWYRQLPEEGLKFMVYLQKENIIDESGMPKERFSAEFPKEGPSILRIQQVVRGDSAAYFCASSPVRGVNEQYFGPGTRLTVT.

The DNA of the CDR3 is TGTGCCAGCAGCTTCGGCAGGGGTGAAGCTTTCTTT. Translation: CASSFGRGEAFF. V gene TRBV7-9 combines with J gene TRBJ1-1, with a tentative D call TRBD1 (6 bases). Between the trimmed V and J ends, which lost 3 bases and 7 bases, there was a span of 9 bases. Germline-derived CDR1 and CDR2 are SEHNR and FQNEAQ (reference sequence). This CDR3 has 12 residues.

The V gene is TRBV19, the J gene TRBJ1-1; D is unclear. Germline loops: CDR1 LNHDA, CDR2 SQIVND (reference sequence). The ends were cut back, 3 bases at V and 0 bases at J, with 20 bases in the middle. This CDR3 is 18 amino acids long. CDR3 nucleotide sequence: TGTGCCAGTAGTATTCGGTCTATTCGGATGGGCCTGAACACTGAAGCTTTCTTT. This codes for CASSIRSIRMGLNTEAFF.

V and J are TRBV28 and TRBJ2-7; 10 nucleotides align to TRBD1. In germline, CDR1 is MDHEN, CDR2 SYDVKM. This CDR3 has 16 residues. The V segment lost 7 bases and the J segment 2 bases; nucleotides outside the gene matches: 11. CDR3 loop: CASNLIDRGPPYEQYF. CDR3 bases: TGTGCCAGCAATCTAATCGACAGGGGGCCGCCCTACGAGCAGTACTTC.

The chain recombines TRBV7-3 with TRBJ2-1, with D tentatively TRBD1 (6 bases). The CDR3 sequence is 17 residues long. Germline-derived CDR1 and CDR2 are SGHTA and FQGTGA. The V end was cut by 2 bases, the J end by 4 bases, with 18 bases between. The CDR3: CASSLESGLRGYNEQFF. The DNA of the CDR3 is TGTGCCAGCAGCTTAGAATCCGGACTCAGGGGTTACAATGAGCAGTTCTTC.

The chain recombines TRBV7-2 with TRBJ1-2, with 11 bases fitting TRBD1. CDR1 is SGHTA, CDR2 FQGNSA, per germline. This CDR3 contains 17 residues. J lost 2 bases, V lost 4 bases, and 9 bases had no gene match. This CDR3 is CASSSSSGQGANYGYTF. The CDR3 coding sequence is TGTGCCAGCAGCTCCAGTTCAGGACAGGGGGCGAACTATGGCTACACCTTC.

This chain uses TRBV3-1 (or the pseudogene TRBV3-2) with TRBJ2-1; 10 bases align to TRBD2. V lost 6 bases and J lost 6; bases outside the gene matches: 2. From germline, CDR1 is LGHDT and CDR2 YNNKEL (reference sequence). This CDR3 comprises 13 residues. CDR3 sequence: CASRLAGPNEQFF. The CDR3 nucleotides read TGTGCCAGCAGACTAGCGGGACCCAATGAGCAGTTCTTC.

This rearrangement joins TRBV5-8 to TRBJ1-2, with a weak D call TRBD1 (6 bases). This CDR3 region has 13 residues. V lost 4 bases and J lost 7, with 14 bases in between. Germline CDR1 reads SGHTS; CDR2 reads YDEGEE. CDR3 DNA: TGTGCCAGCAGCCGCCGGGGGGCGGCTGGCTACACCTTC. Its protein product is CASSRRGAAGYTF. The full variable domain, with the rest looked up from reference TRBV5-8 and TRBJ1-2, is EAGVTQSPTHLIKTRGQQATLRCSPISGHTSVYWYQQALGLGLQFLLWYDEGEERNRGNFPPRFSGRQFPNYSSELNVNALELEDSALYLCASSRRGAAGYTFGSGTRLTVV.